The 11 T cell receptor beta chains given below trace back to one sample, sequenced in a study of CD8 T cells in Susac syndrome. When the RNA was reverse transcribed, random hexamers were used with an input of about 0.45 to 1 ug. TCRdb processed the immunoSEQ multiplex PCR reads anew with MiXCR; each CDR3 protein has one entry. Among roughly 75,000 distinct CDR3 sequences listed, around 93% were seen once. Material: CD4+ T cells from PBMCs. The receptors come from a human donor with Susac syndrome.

CDR3 DNA: TGTGCCAGCAGTAGGGACAGCTATGGCTACACCTTC. This gives the protein CASSRDSYGYTF. The chain recombines TRBV2 with TRBJ1-2; 7 positions agree with TRBD1. With V trimmed by 5 bases and J by 4 bases, 1 base remained unmatched. Germline assignment: CDR1 SNHLY and CDR2 FYNNEI. The CDR3 loop spans 12 amino acids.

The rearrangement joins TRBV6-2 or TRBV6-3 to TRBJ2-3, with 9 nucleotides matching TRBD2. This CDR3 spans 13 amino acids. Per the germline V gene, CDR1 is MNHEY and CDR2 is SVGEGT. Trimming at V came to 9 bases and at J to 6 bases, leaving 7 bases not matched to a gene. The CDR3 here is CASSGGLRDTQYF. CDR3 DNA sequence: TGTGCCAGTAGCGGGGGACTCCGTGATACGCAGTATTTT.

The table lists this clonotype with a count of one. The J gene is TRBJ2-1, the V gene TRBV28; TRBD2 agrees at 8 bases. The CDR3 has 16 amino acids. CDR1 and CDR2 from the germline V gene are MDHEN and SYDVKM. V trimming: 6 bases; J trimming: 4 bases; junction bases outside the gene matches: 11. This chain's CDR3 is CASRPERGHIYNEQFF. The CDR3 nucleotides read TGTGCCAGCAGACCAGAGCGGGGGCACATTTACAATGAGCAGTTCTTC. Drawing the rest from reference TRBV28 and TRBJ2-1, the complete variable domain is DVKVTQSSRYLVKRTGEKVFLECVQDMDHENMFWYRQDPGLGLRLIYFSYDVKMKEKGDIPEGYSVSREKKERFSLILESASTNQTSMYLCASRPERGHIYNEQFFGPGTRLTVL.

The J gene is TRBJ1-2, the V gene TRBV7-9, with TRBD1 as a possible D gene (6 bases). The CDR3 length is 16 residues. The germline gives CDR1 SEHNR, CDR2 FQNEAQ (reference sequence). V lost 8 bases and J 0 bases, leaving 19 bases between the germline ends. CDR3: CASVQTGTPSNYGYTF. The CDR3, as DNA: TGTGCCAGCGTACAAACCGGGACACCATCTAACTATGGCTACACCTTC.

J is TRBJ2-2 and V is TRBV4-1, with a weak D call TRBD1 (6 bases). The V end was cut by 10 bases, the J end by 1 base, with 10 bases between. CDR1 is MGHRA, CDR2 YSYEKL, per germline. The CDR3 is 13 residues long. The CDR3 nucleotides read TGCGCCACCGAGGACAGGAACACCGGGGAGCTGTTTTTT. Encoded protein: CATEDRNTGELFF.

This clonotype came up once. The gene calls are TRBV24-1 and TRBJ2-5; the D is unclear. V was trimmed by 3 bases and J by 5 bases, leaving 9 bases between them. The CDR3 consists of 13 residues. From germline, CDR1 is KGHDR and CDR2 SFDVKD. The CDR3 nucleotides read TGTGCCACCAGTGATACTTACCGGGAGACCCAGTACTTC. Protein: CATSDTYRETQYF.

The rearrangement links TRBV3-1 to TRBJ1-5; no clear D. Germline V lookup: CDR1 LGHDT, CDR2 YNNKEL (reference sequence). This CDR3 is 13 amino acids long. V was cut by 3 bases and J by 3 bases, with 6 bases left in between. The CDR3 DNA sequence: TGTGCCAGCAGCCAGGGCCCCAATCAGCCCCAGCATTTT. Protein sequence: CASSQGPNQPQHF.

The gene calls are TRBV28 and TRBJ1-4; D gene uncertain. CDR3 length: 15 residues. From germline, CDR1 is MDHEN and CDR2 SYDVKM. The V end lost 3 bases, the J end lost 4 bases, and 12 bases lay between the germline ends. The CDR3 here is CASSLVGSRNEKLFF. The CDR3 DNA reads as TGTGCCAGCAGTTTGGTGGGGAGCCGTAATGAAAAACTGTTTTTT. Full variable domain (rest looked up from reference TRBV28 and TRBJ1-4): DVKVTQSSRYLVKRTGEKVFLECVQDMDHENMFWYRQDPGLGLRLIYFSYDVKMKEKGDIPEGYSVSREKKERFSLILESASTNQTSMYLCASSLVGSRNEKLFFGSGTQLSVL.

The chain's CDR3 is CASSLAGQERGTQYF. The CDR3 DNA reads TGCGCCAGCAGCCTGGCGGGGCAGGAGAGGGGGACCCAGTACTTC. The rearrangement joins TRBV5-1 to TRBJ2-5; possibly TRBD2 for D (6 bases). Per germline, CDR1 SGHRS and CDR2 YFSETQ. The CDR3 has 15 residues. V was pared by 4 bases and J by 7 bases, with 20 bases between.

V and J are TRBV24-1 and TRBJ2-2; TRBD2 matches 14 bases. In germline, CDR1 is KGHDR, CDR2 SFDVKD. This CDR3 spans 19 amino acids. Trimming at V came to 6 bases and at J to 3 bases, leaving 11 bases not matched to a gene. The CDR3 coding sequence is TGTGCCACCAGTACCTTAGGACTAGCGGGGGGTCGCTACACCGGGGAGCTGTTTTTT. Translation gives CATSTLGLAGGRYTGELFF.

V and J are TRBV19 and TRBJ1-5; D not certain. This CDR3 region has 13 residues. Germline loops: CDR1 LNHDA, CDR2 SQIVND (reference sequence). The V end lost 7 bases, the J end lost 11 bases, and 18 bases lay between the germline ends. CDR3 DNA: TGTGCCAGTATTGGGCGGATAAAATCGGCCCAGCATTTT. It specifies CASIGRIKSAQHF.